What follows is one T cell receptor beta chain and its context. What it recognizes is unknown. Per the germline V gene, CDR1 is SGHVS and CDR2 is FNYEAQ. The CDR3 consists of 16 residues. V shed 1 base and J shed 2 bases, with 14 bases lying between them. The sample belongs to a study of EBV T-cell therapy then PD-1 blockade in nasopharyngeal carcinoma. Regarding treatment: AdE1-LMPpoly-expanded autologous EBV-specific T-cell therapy followed by anti-PD-1 nivolumab. Measured with immunoSEQ multiplex PCR; TCRdb has only the in-frame clones, and not every one. The profile shows some 20,000 clones, about 87% of them singletons.

This sequence originates from a man between 35 and 55 years old with nasopharyngeal carcinoma. The chain recombines TRBV7-6 with TRBJ2-5; possibly TRBD1 for D (6 bases). Sample: CD8+ T cells from blood, taken around day 60 from a patient whose treatment included autologous EBV-specific T cells and nivolumab. CDR3 amino acids: CASSLELNREQETQYF. The CDR3 region has the DNA TGTGCCAGCAGCTTAGAACTTAACAGGGAGCAAGAGACCCAGTACTTC. Full variable domain (outside the CDR3, taken from reference TRBV7-6 and TRBJ2-5): GAGVSQSPRYKVTKRGQDVALRCDPISGHVSLYWYRQALGQGPEFLTYFNYEAQQDKSGLPNDRFSAERPEGSISTLTIQRTEQRDSAMYRCASSLELNREQETQYFGPGTRLLVL.